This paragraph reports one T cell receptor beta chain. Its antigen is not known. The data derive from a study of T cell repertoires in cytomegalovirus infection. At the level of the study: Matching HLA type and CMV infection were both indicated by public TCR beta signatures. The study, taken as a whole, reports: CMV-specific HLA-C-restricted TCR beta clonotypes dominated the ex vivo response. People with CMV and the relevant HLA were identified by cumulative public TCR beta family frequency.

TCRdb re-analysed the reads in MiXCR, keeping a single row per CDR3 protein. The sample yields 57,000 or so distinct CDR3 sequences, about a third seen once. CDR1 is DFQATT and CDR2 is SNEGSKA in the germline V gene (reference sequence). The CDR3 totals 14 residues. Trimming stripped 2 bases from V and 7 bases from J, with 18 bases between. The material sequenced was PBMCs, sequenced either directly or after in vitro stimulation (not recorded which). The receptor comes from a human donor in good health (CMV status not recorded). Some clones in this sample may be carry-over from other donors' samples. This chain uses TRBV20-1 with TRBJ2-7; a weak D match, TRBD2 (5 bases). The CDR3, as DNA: TGCAGTGCTAGAAGAGCGGAACCCCCTAGTGAGCAGTACTTC. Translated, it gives CSARRAEPPSEQYF.